Shown below are 22 T cell receptor beta chains from a single sample sequenced in a study of control samples from healthy donors and cancer patients. Sequencing was performed with immunoSEQ multiplex PCR; in TCRdb, only in-frame clones are kept and a portion is missing. The sample lists 150,000 to 200,000 clones, around 90% occurring once. The sample consisted of blood. These receptor sequences come from a man aged 25 to 40 in good health.

This clone was seen only once. The CDR3 loop reads CAWSQDSAFF. In DNA form, the CDR3 reads TGTGCCTGGAGTCAGGACAGCGCATTCTTT. The chain has TRBV30 and TRBJ1-1, with D tentatively TRBD1 (6 bases). There are 10 residues in the CDR3. V was trimmed by 2 bases and J by 14 bases, leaving 12 bases between them. The V gene's germline CDR1 is GTSNPN and CDR2 SVGIG (reference sequence). The full variable domain, rest sourced from reference TRBV30 and TRBJ1-1, is SQTIHQWPATLVQPVGSPLSLECTVEGTSNPNLYWYRQAAGRGLQLLFYSVGIGQISSEVPQNLSASRPQDRQFILSSKKLLLSDSGFYLCAWSQDSAFFGQGTRLTVV.

The chain carries TRBV4-2 and TRBJ1-5, with D possibly matching TRBD1 (5 bases). Trimming pared 0 bases from V and 4 bases from J, leaving 10 bases between. In germline, CDR1 is LGHNA, CDR2 YNFKEQ. CDR3 length: 15 residues. CDR3 nucleotide sequence: TGTGCCAGCAGCCAAGAACGGGGGGTTAATCAGCCCCAGCATTTT. Its translation is CASSQERGVNQPQHF.

The chain joins TRBV7-9 to TRBJ1-1, with 8 nucleotides matching TRBD1. Losses at the gene ends were 4 bases for V and 1 base for J; bases not matched to a gene: 8. This CDR3 spans 16 amino acids. CDR1 and CDR2 from the germline V gene are SEHNR and FQNEAQ (reference sequence). The CDR3 nucleotides are TGTGCCAGCAGCTCCTGGACAGGGACTTCGAACACTGAAGCTTTCTTT. Its protein is CASSSWTGTSNTEAFF.

This chain's CDR3 is CSVQMTSLDEQYF. The DNA for the CDR3 is TGCAGCGTTCAAATGACTAGCTTAGACGAGCAGTACTTC. This chain joins TRBV29-1 and TRBJ2-7; 7 bases line up with TRBD2. There are 13 residues in the CDR3. Germline CDR1 and CDR2: SQVTM and ANQGSEA. V was pared by 5 bases and J by 5 bases, with 9 bases of the junction left unmatched.

The chain recombines TRBV28 with TRBJ1-3, with unresolved D. CDR1 is MDHEN and CDR2 is SYDVKM in the germline V gene. The CDR3 has 14 residues. V was clipped by 6 bases and J by 6 bases, with 15 bases between them. CDR3 bases: TGTGCCAGCAGGGCCGGGCCTTCCTTAAACACCATATATTTT. It codes for CASRAGPSLNTIYF. Supplemented by reference TRBV28 and TRBJ1-3, the full variable domain reads DVKVTQSSRYLVKRTGEKVFLECVQDMDHENMFWYRQDPGLGLRLIYFSYDVKMKEKGDIPEGYSVSREKKERFSLILESASTNQTSMYLCASRAGPSLNTIYFGEGSWLTVV.

The genes are TRBV6-2 or TRBV6-3 and TRBJ2-6; maybe TRBD1 (6 bases). Trimming cost V 6 bases and J 0 bases, with 21 bases left between them. Per germline, CDR1 MNHEY and CDR2 SVGEGT. This CDR3 is built from 19 residues. The CDR3 protein is CASSPYLGTRSSGANVLTF. The DNA for the CDR3 is TGTGCCAGCAGCCCTTACCTCGGGACACGAAGCTCTGGGGCCAACGTCCTGACTTTC.

The rearrangement uses TRBV7-2 and TRBJ1-3; TRBD1 might be the D (5 bases). CDR1 and CDR2 from the germline V gene are SGHTA and FQGNSA. The CDR3 is made up of 15 amino acids. V dropped 5 bases and J dropped 4 bases, with 15 bases sitting between them. In nucleotides, the CDR3 is TGTGCCAGCAGCCCCTACGGGGCTCTCGGAAACACCATATATTTT. Translated: CASSPYGALGNTIYF.

This chain joins TRBV6-6 and TRBJ1-2; D not resolved. Germline lookup yields CDR1 MNHNY and CDR2 SVGAGI (reference sequence). CDR3 length: 14 residues. Trimming stripped 0 bases from V and 4 bases from J, with 9 bases between. The CDR3 spells CASSYSEVSYGYTF. In DNA form, the CDR3 reads TGTGCCAGCAGTTACTCAGAAGTATCCTATGGCTACACCTTC.

CDR3 loop: CASSETGLEQYF. For the CDR3, the DNA is TGCGCCAGCAGTGAGACAGGGCTCGAGCAGTACTTC. This chain connects TRBV10-2 to TRBJ2-7; the D gene is possibly TRBD1 (6 bases). This CDR3 has 12 residues. The germline V and J ends were trimmed by 2 bases and 6 bases, with 8 bases remaining between them. In germline, CDR1 is WSHSY, CDR2 SAAADI.

In DNA form, the CDR3 reads TGTGCCAGCGTGTTCAGCGGGGGCCACGAGCAGTACTTC. Protein: CASVFSGGHEQYF. J is TRBJ2-7 and V is TRBV2, with 8 bases aligning to TRBD2. After removal of 8 bases from V and 5 bases from J, the junction contained 8 bases not matched to a gene. The CDR3 is made up of 13 amino acids. Germline CDR1 and CDR2: SNHLY and FYNNEI.

The genes are TRBV29-1 and TRBJ2-1; 8 positions match TRBD2. The germline V gene encodes CDR1 SQVTM and CDR2 ANQGSEA. The J segment lost 5 bases and the V segment lost 7 bases, leaving 10 bases of the junction unmatched. The CDR3 length is 14 residues. The CDR3 sequence is CSAGGGGLNNEQFF. The CDR3 coding sequence is TGCAGCGCCGGGGGGGGTGGATTGAACAATGAGCAGTTCTTC.

V usage is TRBV15 and J usage is TRBJ2-7, with D possibly called TRBD1 or TRBD2 (5 bases each). Germline CDR1 and CDR2: LNHNV and YYDKDF (reference sequence). V lost 5 bases, J lost 0 bases, and 11 bases lay in between. The CDR3 spans 14 residues. The chain's CDR3 is CATSLPGSSYEQYF. The CDR3 bases are TGTGCCACCAGCCTTCCAGGGAGCTCCTACGAGCAGTACTTC.

The chain combines TRBV2 with TRBJ2-2, with 7 bases identical to TRBD2. This CDR3 has 13 residues. CDR1 is SNHLY, CDR2 FYNNEI, per germline. Losses at the gene ends were 3 bases for V and 6 bases for J; bases not matched to a gene: 1. The CDR3 is CASSDGLAGELFF. The CDR3, as DNA: TGTGCCAGCAGTGATGGACTAGCCGGGGAGCTGTTTTTT.

The CDR3 DNA sequence: TGCGCCAGCAGCCAATCTAGCAATCAGCCCCAGCATTTT. Amino acids: CASSQSSNQPQHF. The chain couples TRBV4-1 to TRBJ1-5; no firm D call. The CDR3 sequence is 13 residues long. Germline-derived CDR1 and CDR2 are MGHRA and YSYEKL. V dropped 2 bases and J dropped 0 bases, with 2 bases sitting between them.

The chain couples TRBV6-1 to TRBJ2-2; a possible D gene is TRBD2 (6 bases). There are 15 residues in the CDR3. V lost 2 bases and J lost 3, with 10 bases in between. Germline V lookup: CDR1 MNHNS, CDR2 SASEGT. The CDR3 here is CASSERWRDTGELFF. Written as DNA, the CDR3 is TGTGCCAGCAGTGAAAGGTGGAGGGACACCGGGGAGCTGTTTTTT.

This chain joins TRBV24-1 and TRBJ2-4; 8 positions match TRBD1. Germline CDR1 reads KGHDR; CDR2 reads SFDVKD. J gave up 5 bases and V 3 bases, and 5 bases lay outside the gene matches. The CDR3 runs to 15 residues. Written as DNA, the CDR3 is TGTGCCACCAGTGATGGGGCAGGGGGCGAAAACATTCAGTACTTC. The encoded protein is CATSDGAGGENIQYF.

The chain is built from TRBV9 and TRBJ2-1; D is perhaps TRBD2 (6 bases). Trimming left V 1 base short and J 3 bases short, with 14 bases between. Germline values: CDR1 SGDLS, CDR2 YYNGEE. This CDR3 spans 16 amino acids. This chain's CDR3 is CASSVLGLANYNEQFF. As DNA, the CDR3 is TGTGCCAGCAGCGTATTGGGGCTAGCGAACTACAATGAGCAGTTCTTC.

J is TRBJ1-5 and V is TRBV2; 9 bases are shared with TRBD1. Germline-derived CDR1 and CDR2 are SNHLY and FYNNEI. The CDR3 loop spans 13 amino acids. The ends lost 5 bases at V and 5 bases at J; junction bases unmatched: 1. Written as DNA, the CDR3 is TGTGCCAGCAGTCGGGACAGGGATCAGCCCCAGCATTTT. Translation gives CASSRDRDQPQHF.

The chain employs TRBV30 and TRBJ1-2; 7 bases align to TRBD1. The CDR3 length is 14 residues. Germline CDR1 GTSNPN, CDR2 SVGIG (reference sequence). The J segment lost 4 bases and the V segment lost 0 bases, leaving 5 bases of the junction unmatched. DNA of the CDR3: TGTGCCTGGAGTGTAAACAGGGGAGCCTATGGCTACACCTTC. Its translation is CAWSVNRGAYGYTF.

This clone has at least ten counts. The CDR3 bases are TGTGCCAGCAGCCAAGATCTCGGGTTCGGTGGCTACACCTTC. Amino acids: CASSQDLGFGGYTF. The gene calls are TRBV4-2 and TRBJ1-2; D call uncertain. The CDR3 length is 14 residues. The V gene's germline CDR1 is LGHNA and CDR2 YNFKEQ. V lost 0 bases, J lost 7 bases, and 12 bases lay in between.

The chain carries TRBV10-1 and TRBJ2-3, with 8 bases aligning to TRBD1. Germline-derived CDR1 and CDR2 are WNHNN and SYGVQD (reference sequence). After removal of 2 bases from V and 6 bases from J, the junction contained 4 bases not matched to a gene. The CDR3 loop spans 14 amino acids. CDR3 DNA: TGCGCCAGCAGTGAGCCAGGGGGCGTCGATACGCAGTATTTT. Translated: CASSEPGGVDTQYF.

V is TRBV5-6 and J is TRBJ2-5; no definite D call. The V gene's germline CDR1 is SGHDT and CDR2 YYEEEE. V lost 0 bases and J 4 bases, leaving 10 bases between the germline ends. CDR3 size: 14 residues. Here the CDR3 reads CASSLVGKGETQYF. The CDR3 coding sequence is TGTGCCAGCAGCTTGGTGGGGAAGGGAGAGACCCAGTACTTC.